These 23 T cell receptor beta chains were sequenced from one sample in a study of T cell clusters in autoimmune cytopenias. Each sample's input was roughly 230 ng genomic DNA, 38,000 or so genome equivalents. Multiplex touch-down PCR amplified TRB using TRB-A and TRB-B pools in one tube. For each CDR3 protein, TCRdb gives one entry from its re-call of the multiplex PCR reads, without DNA. The listing contains 6,000 to 7,000 distinct CDR3 sequences. Sequencing input: peripheral blood. These receptors were collected from a human donor with an autoimmune cytopenia or autoimmune hepatitis (not recorded which).

V and J are TRBV20-1 and TRBJ1-1; TCRdb proposes TRBD1, but this gene call is untestable without DNA. The germline gives CDR1 DFQATT, CDR2 SNEGSKA (reference sequence). There are 15 residues in the CDR3. This CDR3 is CSAPGTGGLNTEAFF.

Measured by frequency, this clonotype is medium-sized. This chain links TRBV6-5 with TRBJ1-3; TCRdb's D call of TRBD1 is untestable without DNA. This CDR3 has 13 amino acids. The V gene's germline CDR1 is MNHEY and CDR2 SVGAGI. CDR3: CATGTGVRNTIYF.

The V gene is TRBV27, the J gene TRBJ2-7; the TRBD2 assignment by TCRdb is unverifiable without DNA. This CDR3 spans 15 amino acids. CDR1 MNHEY and CDR2 SMNVEV come from the germline V gene (reference sequence). CDR3 region: CASSPGLGGLAEQYF.

By frequency, this clonotype is medium-sized. The chain carries TRBV27 and TRBJ2-1; as DNA is missing, the TRBD1 call by TCRdb cannot be tested. Germline CDR1 is MNHEY and CDR2 is SMNVEV (reference sequence). The CDR3 totals 16 residues. The chain's CDR3 is CASSFRGGGSYNEQFF.

V and J are TRBV28 and TRBJ2-7. The CDR3 is 16 amino acids. Germline CDR1 and CDR2: MDHEN and SYDVKM. CDR3 sequence: CASSLADLQGSYEQYF.

This chain joins TRBV20-1 and TRBJ2-7; TCRdb's D gene call, TRBD1, goes unchecked for lack of DNA. The CDR3 sequence is 13 residues long. CDR1 is DFQATT, CDR2 SNEGSKA, per germline (reference sequence). The CDR3 spells CSAAGGFSYEQYF.

CDR3 region: CASSFPFETQYF. The rearrangement joins TRBV7-2 to TRBJ2-5; TCRdb names TRBD1, which stays unverified in the absence of DNA. This CDR3 spans 12 amino acids. In germline, CDR1 is SGHTA, CDR2 FQGNSA. The complete variable domain, with remaining parts taken from reference TRBV7-2 and TRBJ2-5, reads GAGVSQSPSNKVTEKGKDVELRCDPISGHTALYWYRQSLGQGLEFLIYFQGNSAPDKSGLPSDRFSAERTGGSVSTLTIQRTQQEDSAVYLCASSFPFETQYFGPGTRLLVL.

Measured by frequency, this clonotype is medium-sized. The chain recombines TRBV19 with TRBJ2-1; TCRdb reports TRBD1, a call that lacks DNA to check it against. The CDR3 is 15 residues long. Germline V gives CDR1 LNHDA, CDR2 SQIVND (reference sequence). CDR3 amino acids: CASSIGQGSYNEQFF. The variable domain in full, completed from reference TRBV19 and TRBJ2-1, reads DGGITQSPKYLFRKEGQNVTLSCEQNLNHDAMYWYRQDPGQGLRLIYYSQIVNDFQKGDIAEGYSVSREKKESFPLTVTSAQKNPTAFYLCASSIGQGSYNEQFFGPGTRLTVL.

This chain uses TRBV4-2 with TRBJ2-3; no DNA is available, so the TRBD2 call from TCRdb remains unchecked. CDR1 is LGHNA, CDR2 YNFKEQ, per germline. This CDR3 spans 16 amino acids. The CDR3 loop is CASSQALAGGTDTQYF.

The CDR3 sequence is CSASPSTGELFF. J is TRBJ2-2 and V is TRBV20-1. The CDR3 length is 12 residues. Looked up from germline, CDR1 is DFQATT and CDR2 is SNEGSKA (reference sequence).

In terms of frequency, this clonotype is medium-sized. V gene TRBV19 combines with J gene TRBJ1-4; TCRdb picks TRBD1, but there is no DNA to check that call. CDR3 length: 14 amino acids. Germline CDR1 LNHDA, CDR2 SQIVND (reference sequence). This CDR3 reads CASTWTGYNEKLFF.

The chain uses TRBV20-1 and TRBJ1-6; TCRdb returns TRBD1, unconfirmable since there is no DNA. Germline V gene sequence: CDR1 DFQATT, CDR2 SNEGSKA (reference sequence). This CDR3 spans 13 amino acids. CDR3: CSARETQDSPLHF.

The CDR3 spells CASSLGGGETQYF. The rearrangement links TRBV11-2 to TRBJ2-5. The CDR3 contains 13 residues. Germline loops: CDR1 SGHAT, CDR2 FQNNGV. The full variable domain, completed using reference TRBV11-2 and TRBJ2-5, is EAGVAQSPRYKIIEKRQSVAFWCNPISGHATLYWYQQILGQGPKLLIQFQNNGVVDDSQLPKDRFSAERLKGVDSTLKIQPAKLEDSAVYLCASSLGGGETQYFGPGTRLLVL.

Its frequency marks this clonotype as medium-sized. The genes are TRBV6-5 and TRBJ2-7; TCRdb selects TRBD1, and the lack of DNA leaves this call unchecked. This CDR3 has 15 amino acids. Germline assignment: CDR1 MNHEY and CDR2 SVGAGI. CDR3 in amino acids: CASSYGTLGGYEQYF.

Considering frequency, this clonotype is medium-sized. The V gene is TRBV12-3 or TRBV12-4, the J gene TRBJ1-2. The CDR3 runs to 11 residues. Here the CDR3 reads CASSLGRGYTF.

The rearrangement joins TRBV7-9 to TRBJ2-7; TCRdb picks TRBD1, but there is no DNA to check that call. The CDR3 runs to 15 residues. Germline CDR1 is SEHNR and CDR2 is FQNEAQ (reference sequence). This CDR3 is CASSLVTGISYEQYF. The full variable domain, with the rest looked up from reference TRBV7-9 and TRBJ2-7, is DTGVSQNPRHKITKRGQNVTFRCDPISEHNRLYWYRQTLGQGPEFLTYFQNEAQLEKSRLLSDRFSAERPKGSFSTLEIQRTEQGDSAMYLCASSLVTGISYEQYFGPGTRLTVT.

This clonotype is classed as medium-sized (0.01 to 0.1%) by frequency. The chain has TRBV19 and TRBJ1-2. CDR1 is LNHDA and CDR2 is SQIVND in the germline V gene (reference sequence). The CDR3 extends over 14 amino acids. The CDR3 loop reads CASSIQRANYGYTF.

This clonotype is identified as medium-sized from frequency. The genes are TRBV6-5 and TRBJ1-6; the D gene TCRdb calls, TRBD1, cannot be checked with no DNA. CDR1 and CDR2 (germline): MNHEY, SVGAGI. This CDR3 is 18 amino acids long. CDR3 loop: CASSPSGQALPYNSPLHF.

The gene calls are TRBV5-7 and TRBJ2-7; checking the TCRdb D call of TRBD1 is not possible without DNA. TRBV5-7 is assigned to the ORF class and has an uncertain function. CDR3 size: 16 residues. This CDR3 is CASSSWDRGRTYEQYF.

The chain links TRBV5-4 to TRBJ1-2. This CDR3 is built from 14 residues. Germline lookup yields CDR1 SGHNT and CDR2 YYREEE (reference sequence). The CDR3 reads CASALRKPNYGYTF.

The CDR3 sequence: CASTTRWETRDSNQPQHF. The chain carries TRBV12-3 or TRBV12-4 and TRBJ1-5; TCRdb's D call, TRBD1, is unchecked because there is no DNA. The CDR3 covers 18 residues.

This clonotype counts as medium-sized by frequency. The gene calls are TRBV6-5 and TRBJ2-7; TCRdb names TRBD1, which stays unverified in the absence of DNA. Germline V lookup: CDR1 MNHEY, CDR2 SVGAGI. This CDR3 is built from 13 residues. CDR3 region: CASSYQAGGVQYF.

CDR3 in amino acids: CASSVPKNTEAFF. V usage is TRBV28 and J usage is TRBJ1-1; TCRdb returns TRBD1, unconfirmable since there is no DNA. The V gene's germline CDR1 is MDHEN and CDR2 SYDVKM. The CDR3 extends over 13 amino acids.